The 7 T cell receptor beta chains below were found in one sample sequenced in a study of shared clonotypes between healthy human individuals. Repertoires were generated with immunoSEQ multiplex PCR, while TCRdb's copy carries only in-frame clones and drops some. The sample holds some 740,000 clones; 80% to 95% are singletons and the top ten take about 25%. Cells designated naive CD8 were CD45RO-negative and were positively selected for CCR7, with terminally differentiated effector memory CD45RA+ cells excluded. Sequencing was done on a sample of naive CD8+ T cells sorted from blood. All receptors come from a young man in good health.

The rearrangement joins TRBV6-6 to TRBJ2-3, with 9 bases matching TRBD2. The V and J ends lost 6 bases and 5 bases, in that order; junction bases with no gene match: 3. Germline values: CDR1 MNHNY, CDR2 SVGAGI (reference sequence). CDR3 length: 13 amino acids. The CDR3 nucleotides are TGTGCCAGCAGCCTACTAGCGGGAGATACGCAGTATTTT. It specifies CASSLLAGDTQYF.

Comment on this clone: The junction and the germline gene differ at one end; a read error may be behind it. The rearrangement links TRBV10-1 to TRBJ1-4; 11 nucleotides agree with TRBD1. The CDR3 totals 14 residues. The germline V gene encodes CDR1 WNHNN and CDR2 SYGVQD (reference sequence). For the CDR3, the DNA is TGCGCCAGCAGTGACAGGACAGGGGGCAGTTTAGGGATTTTT. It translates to CASSDRTGGSLGIF.

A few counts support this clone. The CDR3 sequence: CASSMRRGNQPQHF. CDR3 DNA sequence: TGTGCCAGTAGTATGCGCAGGGGCAATCAGCCCCAGCATTTT. This rearrangement joins TRBV19 to TRBJ1-5; a weak D match, TRBD1 (5 bases). Germline V gene sequence: CDR1 LNHDA, CDR2 SQIVND (reference sequence). The CDR3 is made up of 14 amino acids. V was pared by 3 bases and J by 2 bases, with 8 bases between.

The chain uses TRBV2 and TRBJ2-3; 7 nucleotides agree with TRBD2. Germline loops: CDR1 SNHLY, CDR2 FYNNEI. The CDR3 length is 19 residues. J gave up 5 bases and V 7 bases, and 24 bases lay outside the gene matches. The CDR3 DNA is TGTGCCAGCATCGGGGTACCGGACCGGGACTACGGTTTCGAAGATACGCAGTATTTT. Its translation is CASIGVPDRDYGFEDTQYF.

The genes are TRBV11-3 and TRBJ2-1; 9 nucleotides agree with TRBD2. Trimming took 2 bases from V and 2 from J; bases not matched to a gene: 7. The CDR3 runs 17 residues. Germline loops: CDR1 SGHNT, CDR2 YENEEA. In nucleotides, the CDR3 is TGTGCCAGCAGCTTATCCGAAGCGGGAGGCCCCTACAATGAGCAGTTCTTC. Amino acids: CASSLSEAGGPYNEQFF.

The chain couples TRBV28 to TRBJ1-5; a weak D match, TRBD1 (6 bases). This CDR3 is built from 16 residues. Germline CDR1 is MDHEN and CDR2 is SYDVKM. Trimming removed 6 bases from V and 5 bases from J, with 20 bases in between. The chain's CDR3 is CASRLRGAGADQPQHF. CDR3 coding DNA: TGTGCCAGCAGACTCCGGGGCGCAGGGGCGGATCAGCCCCAGCATTTT. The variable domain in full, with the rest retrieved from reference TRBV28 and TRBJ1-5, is DVKVTQSSRYLVKRTGEKVFLECVQDMDHENMFWYRQDPGLGLRLIYFSYDVKMKEKGDIPEGYSVSREKKERFSLILESASTNQTSMYLCASRLRGAGADQPQHFGDGTRLSIL.

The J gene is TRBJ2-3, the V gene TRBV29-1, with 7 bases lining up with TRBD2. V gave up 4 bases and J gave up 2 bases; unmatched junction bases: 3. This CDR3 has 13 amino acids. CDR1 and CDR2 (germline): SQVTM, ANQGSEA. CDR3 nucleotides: TGCAGCGTTGTGGGGGGGGTCACAGATACGCAGTATTTT. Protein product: CSVVGGVTDTQYF.